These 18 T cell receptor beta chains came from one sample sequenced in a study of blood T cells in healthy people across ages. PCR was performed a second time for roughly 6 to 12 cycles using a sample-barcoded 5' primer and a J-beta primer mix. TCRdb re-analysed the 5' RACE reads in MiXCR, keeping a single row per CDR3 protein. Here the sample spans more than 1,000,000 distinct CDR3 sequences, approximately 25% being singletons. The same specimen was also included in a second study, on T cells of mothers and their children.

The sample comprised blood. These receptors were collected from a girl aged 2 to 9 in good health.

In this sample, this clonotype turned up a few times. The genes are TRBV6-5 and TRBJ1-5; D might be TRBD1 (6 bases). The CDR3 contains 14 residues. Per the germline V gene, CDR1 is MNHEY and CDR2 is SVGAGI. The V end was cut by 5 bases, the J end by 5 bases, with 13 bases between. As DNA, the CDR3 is TGTGCCAGCAGTAGGAGGGGGGTAGATCAGCCCCAGCATTTT. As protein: CASSRRGVDQPQHF.

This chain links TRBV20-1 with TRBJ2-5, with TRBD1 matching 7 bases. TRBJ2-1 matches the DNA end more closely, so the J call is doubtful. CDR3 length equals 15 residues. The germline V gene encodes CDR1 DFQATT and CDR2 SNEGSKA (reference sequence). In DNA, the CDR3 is TGCAGTGCTAGCCCCCCGGGACAGTTCTACAATGAGCAGTTCTTC. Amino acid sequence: CSASPPGQFYNEQFF.

The CDR3 here is CASSQARLGGRSGQYGYTF. Here the CDR3 DNA reads TGCGCCAGCAGCCAAGCAAGACTCGGGGGCCGCTCGGGACAGTATGGCTACACCTTC. The J gene is TRBJ1-2, the V gene TRBV4-3; 7 nucleotides line up with TRBD1. CDR1 and CDR2 from the germline V gene are LGHNA and YSLEER. The CDR3 sequence is 19 residues long. The V gene end was trimmed by 1 base and the J gene end by 5 bases; junction bases not matched to a gene: 19.

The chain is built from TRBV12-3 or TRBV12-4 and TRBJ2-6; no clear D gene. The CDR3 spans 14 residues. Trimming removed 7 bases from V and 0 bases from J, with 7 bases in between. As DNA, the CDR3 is TGTGCCAGCACCATCCTCTCTGGGGCCAACGTCCTGACTTTC. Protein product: CASTILSGANVLTF.

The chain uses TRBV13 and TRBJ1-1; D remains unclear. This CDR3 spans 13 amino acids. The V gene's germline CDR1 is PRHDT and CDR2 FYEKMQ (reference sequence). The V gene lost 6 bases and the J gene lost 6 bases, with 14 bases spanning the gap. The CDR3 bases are TGTGCCAGCAGGGCGGGAGGCTACGCTGAAGCTTTCTTT. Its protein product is CASRAGGYAEAFF.

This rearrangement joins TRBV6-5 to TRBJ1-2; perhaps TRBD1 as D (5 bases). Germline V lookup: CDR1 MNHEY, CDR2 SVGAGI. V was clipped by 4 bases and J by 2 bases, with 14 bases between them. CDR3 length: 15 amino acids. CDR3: CASSFSTVPNYGYTF. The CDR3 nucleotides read TGTGCCAGCAGTTTTTCGACAGTCCCCAACTATGGCTACACCTTC.

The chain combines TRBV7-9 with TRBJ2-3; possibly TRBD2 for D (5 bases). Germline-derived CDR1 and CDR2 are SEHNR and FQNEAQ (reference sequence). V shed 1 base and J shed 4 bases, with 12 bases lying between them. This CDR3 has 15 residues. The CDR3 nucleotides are TGTGCCAGCAGCTTAGTCGAGTGGGGAGCAGATACGCAGTATTTT. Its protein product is CASSLVEWGADTQYF.

CDR3 nucleotide sequence: TGCGCCAGCAGCGCAAAATACCCAGCGGGGGTAGGGCACAATGAGCAGTTCTTC. Translated, it gives CASSAKYPAGVGHNEQFF. This chain uses TRBV4-3 with TRBJ2-5; 8 bases align to TRBD2. Judging by the DNA end, TRBJ2-1 fits better; the J call may be wrong. Germline CDR1 LGHNA, CDR2 YSLEER. The length of the CDR3 is 18 residues.

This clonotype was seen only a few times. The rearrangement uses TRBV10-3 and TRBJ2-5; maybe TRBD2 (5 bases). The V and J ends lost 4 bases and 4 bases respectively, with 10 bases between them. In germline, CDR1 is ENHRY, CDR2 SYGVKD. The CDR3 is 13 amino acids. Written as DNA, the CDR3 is TGTGCCATCAGTGGAGCCGAGGGAGAGACCCAGTACTTC. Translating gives CAISGAEGETQYF.

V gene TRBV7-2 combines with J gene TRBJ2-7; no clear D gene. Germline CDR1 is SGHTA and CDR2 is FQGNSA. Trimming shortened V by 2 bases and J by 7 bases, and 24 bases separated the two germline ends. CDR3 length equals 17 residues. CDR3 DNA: TGTGCCAGCAGCTTAATGTTTGCCCAGCCCCTTGGGGATGAGCAGTACTTC. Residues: CASSLMFAQPLGDEQYF.

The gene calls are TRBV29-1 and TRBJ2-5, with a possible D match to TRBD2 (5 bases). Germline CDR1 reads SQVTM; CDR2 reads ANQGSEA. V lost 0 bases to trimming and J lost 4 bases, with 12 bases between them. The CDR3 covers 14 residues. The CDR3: CSVEEDGMGETQYF. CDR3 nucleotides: TGCAGCGTTGAAGAGGACGGGATGGGAGAGACCCAGTACTTC.

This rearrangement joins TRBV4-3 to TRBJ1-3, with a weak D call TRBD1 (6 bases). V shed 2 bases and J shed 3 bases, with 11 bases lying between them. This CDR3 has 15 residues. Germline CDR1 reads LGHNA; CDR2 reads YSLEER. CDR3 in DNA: TGCGCCAGCAGCCAAAACAGGGACAATGGAAACACCATATATTTT. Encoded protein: CASSQNRDNGNTIYF.

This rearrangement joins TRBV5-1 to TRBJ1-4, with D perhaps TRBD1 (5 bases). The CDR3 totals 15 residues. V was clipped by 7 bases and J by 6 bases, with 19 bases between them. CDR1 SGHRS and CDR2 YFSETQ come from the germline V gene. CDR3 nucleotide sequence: TGCGCCAGCCAACAGGCGACAGTACTAGATGAAAAACTGTTTTTT. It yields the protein CASQQATVLDEKLFF.

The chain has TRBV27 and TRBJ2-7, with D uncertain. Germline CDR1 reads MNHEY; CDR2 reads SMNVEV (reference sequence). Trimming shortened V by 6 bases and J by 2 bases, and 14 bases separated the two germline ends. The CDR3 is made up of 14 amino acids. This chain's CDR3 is CASSAELKPYEQYF. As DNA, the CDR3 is TGTGCCAGCAGCGCTGAACTTAAACCCTACGAGCAGTACTTC.

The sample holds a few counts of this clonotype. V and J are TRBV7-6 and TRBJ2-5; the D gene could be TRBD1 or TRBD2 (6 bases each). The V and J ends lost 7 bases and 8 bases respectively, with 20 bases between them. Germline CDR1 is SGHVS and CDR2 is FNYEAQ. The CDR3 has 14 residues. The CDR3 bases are TGTGCCAGCACCGAGAGGGGGACTGGGGTAACCCAGTACTTC. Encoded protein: CASTERGTGVTQYF.

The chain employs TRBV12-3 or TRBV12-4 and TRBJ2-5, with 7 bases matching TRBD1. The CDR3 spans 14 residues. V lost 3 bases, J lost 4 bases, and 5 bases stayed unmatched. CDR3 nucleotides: TGTGCCAGCAGTTTCACGGCAGGGGGAGAGACCCAGTACTTC. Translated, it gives CASSFTAGGETQYF.

The CDR3: CASSWPWAGSSYNEQFF. The DNA of the CDR3 is TGTGCCAGCAGCTGGCCCTGGGCCGGGAGCTCCTACAATGAGCAGTTCTTC. This chain uses TRBV7-2 with TRBJ2-1; maybe TRBD2 (6 bases). CDR3 length equals 17 residues. V was trimmed by 4 bases and J by 0 bases, leaving 16 bases between them. CDR1 is SGHTA and CDR2 is FQGNSA in the germline V gene.

CDR3 loop: CASSTRNPAVRYEQYF. The CDR3 DNA is TGTGCCAGCAGCACGCGAAACCCGGCGGTCCGATACGAGCAGTACTTC. This chain connects TRBV28 to TRBJ2-7; D is unresolved. Germline CDR1 MDHEN, CDR2 SYDVKM. The CDR3 totals 16 residues. The V end was cut by 6 bases, the J end by 4 bases, with 22 bases between.